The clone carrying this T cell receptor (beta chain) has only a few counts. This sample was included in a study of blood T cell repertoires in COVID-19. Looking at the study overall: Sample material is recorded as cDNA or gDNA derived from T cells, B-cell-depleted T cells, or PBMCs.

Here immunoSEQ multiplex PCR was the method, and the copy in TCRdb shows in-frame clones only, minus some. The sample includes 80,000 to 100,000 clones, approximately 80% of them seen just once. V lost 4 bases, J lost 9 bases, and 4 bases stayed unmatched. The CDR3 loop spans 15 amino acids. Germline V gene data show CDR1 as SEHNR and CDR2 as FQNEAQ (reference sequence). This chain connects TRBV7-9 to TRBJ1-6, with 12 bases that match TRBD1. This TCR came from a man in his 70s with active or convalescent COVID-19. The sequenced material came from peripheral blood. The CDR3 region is CASSSAGQGASPLHF. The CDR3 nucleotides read TGTGCCAGCAGCTCTGCGGGACAGGGGGCTTCACCCCTCCACTTT.